This TCR beta chain was sequenced during a study of OX40 agonist ivuxolimab in advanced cancers. The study, taken as a whole, reports: Low normalized T-cell clonal expansion was also seen in some nonresponders.

Details on this clone: Its target is unknown.

This table comes from immunoSEQ multiplex PCR, and its TCRdb copy is limited to in-frame clones, with some not included. The repertoire includes approximately 94,000 clones, around 84% of them detected once, and approximately 1.2% sits in the top ten. The CDR3 covers 16 residues. Trimming took 0 bases from V and 2 from J, leaving 13 bases between them. Germline values: CDR1 LNHNV, CDR2 YYDKDF (reference sequence). This specimen consisted of CD4+ or CD8+ T cells sorted from blood, obtained in a trial of the OX40 agonist ivuxolimab. V gene TRBV15 combines with J gene TRBJ1-1; D gene unclear. The origin of this receptor is an adult with an advanced solid tumor such as melanoma, head and neck, liver or kidney cancer. CDR3 coding DNA: TGTGCCACCAGCAGAGATTATGGAACCCCTAACACTGAAGCTTTCTTT. Its translation: CATSRDYGTPNTEAFF.